This entry lists 9 T cell receptor beta chains sequenced from one sample in a study of identical twins. TCRdb independently ran MiXCR on the 5' RACE reads; one entry per CDR3 protein. The repertoire has about 200,000 distinct CDR3 sequences, about 10% of them found once; the top ten carry 10%. Sequences were obtained from memory T cells sorted from blood. The receptor source for this set is a man aged 50 to 59 in good health.

The V gene is TRBV4-2, the J gene TRBJ2-7; 8 bases are a match to TRBD1. J was trimmed by 2 bases and V by 1 base; bases with no gene match: 1. Germline loops: CDR1 LGHNA, CDR2 YNFKEQ. This CDR3 has 14 residues. The CDR3 DNA is TGTGCCAGCAGCCAAGCGGACAGGGCCTACGAGCAGTACTTC. It encodes CASSQADRAYEQYF.

The rearrangement uses TRBV5-1 and TRBJ2-7; D possibly matches TRBD1 or TRBD2 (5 bases each). Germline V gene lookup returns CDR1 SGHRS and CDR2 YFSETQ. CDR3 length: 15 amino acids. V was clipped by 6 bases and J by 3 bases, with 19 bases between them. The CDR3 DNA follows: TGCGCCAGCACCTTTGGGACGGCTTTTCGCTACGAGCAGTACTTC. Amino acid sequence: CASTFGTAFRYEQYF.

This clonotype was observed a few times. The chain recombines TRBV5-5 with TRBJ2-1; D is perhaps TRBD1 (6 bases). V gave up 3 bases and J gave up 9 bases, with 22 bases separating them. CDR1 and CDR2 from the germline V gene are SGHKS and YYEKEE (reference sequence). The CDR3 totals 16 residues. CDR3 DNA sequence: TGTGCCAGCAGCTGGTTAGGGGGAAATCCCCTGGGTGAGCAGTTCTTC. It translates to CASSWLGGNPLGEQFF.

This clonotype has only a few counts. This chain joins TRBV7-2 and TRBJ2-1; maybe TRBD2 (5 bases). The CDR3 sequence is 16 residues long. Germline V gives CDR1 SGHTA, CDR2 FQGNSA. Trimming removed 5 bases from V and 2 bases from J, with 16 bases in between. The chain's CDR3 is CASSLSGGGPYNEQFF. The CDR3 DNA is TGTGCCAGCAGCCTCAGTGGTGGCGGGCCCTACAATGAGCAGTTCTTC.

This clonotype was observed at least ten times. The chain uses TRBV29-1 and TRBJ2-7, with D perhaps matching TRBD1 (6 bases). The CDR3 contains 13 residues. Germline V gene sequence: CDR1 SQVTM, CDR2 ANQGSEA. V lost 1 base and J lost 4, with 11 bases in between. The CDR3 spells CSVEGNRAYEQYF. The CDR3 DNA is TGCAGCGTTGAAGGTAACAGGGCGTACGAGCAGTACTTC.

Many counts were recorded for this clonotype. This chain uses TRBV7-3 with TRBJ2-1, with 9 positions matching TRBD1. Losses at the gene ends were 4 bases for V and 3 bases for J; bases not matched to a gene: 4. The CDR3 contains 15 residues. The germline CDR1 and CDR2 sequences are SGHTA and FQGTGA. CDR3 nucleotide sequence: TGTGCCAGCAGCTCCGGGACAGGGATCTACAATGAGCAGTTCTTC. This codes for CASSSGTGIYNEQFF.

DNA of the CDR3: TGTGCCAGCAACGGACAGACGCAAGAGACCCAGTACTTC. This encodes CASNGQTQETQYF. V and J are TRBV6-2 or TRBV6-3 and TRBJ2-5, with D perhaps matching TRBD1 (6 bases). The CDR3 runs 13 residues. Looked up from germline, CDR1 is MNHEY and CDR2 is SVGEGT. The V gene lost 7 bases and the J gene lost 2 bases, with 11 bases spanning the gap.

At least ten counts were recorded for this clonotype. The rearrangement links TRBV15 to TRBJ1-3; TRBD1 aligns across 9 bases. Germline V CDR1 and CDR2: LNHNV, YYDKDF (reference sequence). Unmatched junction bases numbered 7, after V lost 3 bases and J lost 1 base. There are 17 residues in the CDR3. The CDR3 bases are TGTGCCACCAGCAGGCTTGGACAGGGGCGATCTGGAAACACCATATATTTT. Its translation is CATSRLGQGRSGNTIYF.

In its sample, this clonotype was seen many times. The rearrangement uses TRBV6-5 and TRBJ1-6; 9 positions match TRBD1. Germline lookup yields CDR1 MNHEY and CDR2 SVGAGI. J lost 2 bases, V lost 4 bases, and 3 bases had no gene match. The CDR3 runs to 16 residues. The DNA for the CDR3 is TGTGCCAGCAGTTGGGGACAGGGTACCTATAATTCACCCCTCCACTTT. Its translation: CASSWGQGTYNSPLHF.